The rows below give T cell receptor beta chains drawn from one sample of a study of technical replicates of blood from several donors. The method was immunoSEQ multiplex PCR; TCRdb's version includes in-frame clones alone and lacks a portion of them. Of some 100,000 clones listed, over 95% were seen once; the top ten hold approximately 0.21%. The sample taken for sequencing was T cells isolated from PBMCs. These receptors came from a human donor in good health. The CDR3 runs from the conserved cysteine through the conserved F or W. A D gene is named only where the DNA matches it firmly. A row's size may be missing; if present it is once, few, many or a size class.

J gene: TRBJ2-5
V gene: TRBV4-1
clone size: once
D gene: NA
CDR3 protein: CASSQVVRGQETQYF
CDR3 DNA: TGCGCCAGCAGCCAAGTGGTTAGAGGCCAAGAGACCCAGTACTTC

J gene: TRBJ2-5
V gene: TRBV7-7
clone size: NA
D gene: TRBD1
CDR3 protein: CASSTTGAKETQYF
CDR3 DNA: TGTGCCAGCAGTACGACAGGGGCTAAGGAGACCCAGTACTTC

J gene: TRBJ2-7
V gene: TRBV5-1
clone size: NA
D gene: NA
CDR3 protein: CASSLGVLARSSYEQYF
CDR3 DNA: TGCGCCAGCAGCTTGGGGGTACTAGCCCGAAGCTCCTACGAGCAGTACTTC

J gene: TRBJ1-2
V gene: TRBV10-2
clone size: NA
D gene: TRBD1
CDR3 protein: CASSGQGNGYTF
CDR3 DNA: TGCGCCAGCAGTGGACAGGGAAATGGCTACACCTTC

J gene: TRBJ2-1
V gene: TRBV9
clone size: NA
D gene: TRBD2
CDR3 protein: CASSVDLAGGYNEQFF
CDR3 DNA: TGTGCCAGCAGCGTAGACCTAGCGGGGGGTTACAATGAGCAGTTCTTC

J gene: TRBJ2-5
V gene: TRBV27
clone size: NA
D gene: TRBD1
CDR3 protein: CASSLSTGGRETQYF
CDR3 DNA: TGTGCCAGCAGTTTGTCGACAGGGGGTCGAGAGACCCAGTACTTC

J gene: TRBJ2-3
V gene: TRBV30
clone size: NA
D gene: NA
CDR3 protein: CAWGVGGSTDTQYF
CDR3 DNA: TGTGCCTGGGGGGTGGGGGGAAGCACAGATACGCAGTATTTT

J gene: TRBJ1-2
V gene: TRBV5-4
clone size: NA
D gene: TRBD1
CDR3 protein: CASSLRDRETYGYTF
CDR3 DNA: TGTGCCAGCAGCTTGAGGGACAGGGAAACCTATGGCTACACCTTC

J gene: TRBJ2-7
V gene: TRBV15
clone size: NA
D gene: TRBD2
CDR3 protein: CATSRDSGTSYSYEQYF
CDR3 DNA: TGTGCCACCAGCAGAGATTCCGGGACTAGTTACTCCTACGAGCAGTACTTC

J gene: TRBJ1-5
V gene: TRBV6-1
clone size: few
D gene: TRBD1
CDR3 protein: CASSGLGQNGNQPQHF
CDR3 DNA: TGTGCCAGCAGTGGGCTGGGACAGAACGGCAATCAGCCCCAGCATTTT

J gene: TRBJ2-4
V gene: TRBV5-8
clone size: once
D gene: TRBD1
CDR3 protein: CASSPLRGQDF
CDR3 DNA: TGTGCCAGCAGCCCCCTAAGGGGGCAGGACTTC

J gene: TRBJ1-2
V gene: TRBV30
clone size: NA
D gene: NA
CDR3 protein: CAWSVRLVGNYGYTF
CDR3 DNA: TGTGCCTGGAGTGTACGGTTGGTCGGGAACTATGGCTACACCTTC

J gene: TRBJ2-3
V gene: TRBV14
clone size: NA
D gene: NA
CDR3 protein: CASSQEELWSDTQYF
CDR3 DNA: TGTGCCAGCAGCCAAGAAGAGCTTTGGTCGGATACGCAGTATTTT

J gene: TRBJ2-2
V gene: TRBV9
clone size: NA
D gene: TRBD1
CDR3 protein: CASSATTRGTGVFPATGELFF
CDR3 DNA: TGTGCCAGCAGCGCAACGACTAGGGGGACAGGGGTTTTTCCTGCGACCGGGGAGCTGTTTTTT

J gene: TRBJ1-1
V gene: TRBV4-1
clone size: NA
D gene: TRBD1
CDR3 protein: CASSQVPGQGSGAFF
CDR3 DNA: TGCGCCAGCAGCCAAGTTCCGGGACAGGGTTCGGGAGCTTTCTTT

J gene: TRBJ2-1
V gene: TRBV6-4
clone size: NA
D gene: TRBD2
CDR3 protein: CASSDRGGSKYEQFF
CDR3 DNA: TGTGCCAGCAGTGACCGCGGCGGGAGCAAATATGAGCAGTTCTTC

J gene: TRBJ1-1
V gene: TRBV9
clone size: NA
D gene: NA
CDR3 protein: CASSVGGPNTEAFF
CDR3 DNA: TGTGCCAGCAGCGTGGGGGGGCCGAACACTGAAGCTTTCTTT

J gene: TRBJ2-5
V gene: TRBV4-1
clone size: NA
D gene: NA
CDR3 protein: CASSQDPLTRGETQYF
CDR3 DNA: TGCGCCAGCAGCCAAGATCCGCTAACCCGAGGGGAGACCCAGTACTTC

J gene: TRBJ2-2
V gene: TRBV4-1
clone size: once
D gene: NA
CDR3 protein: CASSQGWDKRTGELFF
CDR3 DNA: TGCGCCAGCAGCCAAGGTTGGGACAAGCGGACCGGGGAGCTGTTTTTT

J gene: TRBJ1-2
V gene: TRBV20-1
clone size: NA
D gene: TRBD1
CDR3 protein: CSWDRDYGYTF
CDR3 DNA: TGCAGTTGGGACAGGGACTATGGCTACACCTTC

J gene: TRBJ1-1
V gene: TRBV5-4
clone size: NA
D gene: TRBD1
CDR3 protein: CASSWDRRGNTEAFF
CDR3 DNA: TGTGCCAGCAGCTGGGACAGGAGGGGGAACACTGAAGCTTTCTTT

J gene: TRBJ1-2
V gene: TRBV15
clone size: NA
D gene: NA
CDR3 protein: CATQPDRFDYGYTF
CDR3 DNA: TGTGCCACGCAGCCCGACAGGTTCGACTATGGCTACACCTTC

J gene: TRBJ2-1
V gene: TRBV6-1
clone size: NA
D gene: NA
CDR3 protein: CASIYTRTRDEQFF
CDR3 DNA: TGTGCCAGCATTTACACCCGGACGAGGGATGAGCAGTTCTTC

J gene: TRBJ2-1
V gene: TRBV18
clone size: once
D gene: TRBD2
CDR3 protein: CASSPKGLAAYNEQFF
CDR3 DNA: TGTGCCAGCTCACCAAAGGGACTAGCGGCCTACAATGAGCAGTTCTTC

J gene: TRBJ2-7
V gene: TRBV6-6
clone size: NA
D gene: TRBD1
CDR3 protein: CASRNPDRLVYEQYF
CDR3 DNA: TGTGCCAGCAGAAATCCGGACAGGTTGGTCTACGAGCAGTACTTC

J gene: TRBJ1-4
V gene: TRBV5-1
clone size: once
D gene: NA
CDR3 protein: CASSSESWSEKLFF
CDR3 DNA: TGCGCCAGCAGCTCCGAGAGTTGGAGTGAAAAACTGTTTTTT

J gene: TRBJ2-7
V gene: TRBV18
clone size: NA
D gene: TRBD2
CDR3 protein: CASSPTSGDYEQYF
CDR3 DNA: TGTGCCAGCTCACCAACTAGCGGGGACTACGAGCAGTACTTC

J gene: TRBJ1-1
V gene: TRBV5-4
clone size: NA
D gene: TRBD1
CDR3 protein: CASSPPQGAGTEAFF
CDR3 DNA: TGTGCCAGCAGCCCCCCACAGGGGGCGGGCACTGAAGCTTTCTTT

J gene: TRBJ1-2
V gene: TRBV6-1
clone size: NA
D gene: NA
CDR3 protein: CASRERTAPSYGYTF
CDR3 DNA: TGTGCCAGCAGGGAGAGGACAGCGCCTAGCTATGGCTACACCTTC

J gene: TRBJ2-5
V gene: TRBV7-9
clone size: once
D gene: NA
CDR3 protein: CASSSLQAQYF
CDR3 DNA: TGTGCCAGCAGCTCGCTCCAGGCCCAGTACTTC

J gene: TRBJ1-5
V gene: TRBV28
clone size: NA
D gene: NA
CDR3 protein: CASRWTSFSNQPQHF
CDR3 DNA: TGTGCCAGCAGATGGACAAGCTTTAGCAATCAGCCCCAGCATTTT

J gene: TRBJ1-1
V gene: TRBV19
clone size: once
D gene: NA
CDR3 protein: CASIAVRNTEAFF
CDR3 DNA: TGTGCCAGTATAGCGGTCAGGAACACTGAAGCTTTCTTT

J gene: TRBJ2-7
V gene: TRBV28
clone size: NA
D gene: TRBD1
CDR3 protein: CASSTGTGASYEQYF
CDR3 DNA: TGTGCCAGCAGTACCGGGACAGGGGCGTCGTACGAGCAGTACTTC

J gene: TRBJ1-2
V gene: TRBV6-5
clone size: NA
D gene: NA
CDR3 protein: CASSLTPTDGYTF
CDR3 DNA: TGTGCCAGCAGTTTAACCCCAACGGATGGCTACACCTTC

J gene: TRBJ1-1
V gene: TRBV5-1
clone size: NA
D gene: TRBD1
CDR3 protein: CASSLTGGNTEAFF
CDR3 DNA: TGCGCCAGCAGCTTGACAGGGGGGAACACTGAAGCTTTCTTT